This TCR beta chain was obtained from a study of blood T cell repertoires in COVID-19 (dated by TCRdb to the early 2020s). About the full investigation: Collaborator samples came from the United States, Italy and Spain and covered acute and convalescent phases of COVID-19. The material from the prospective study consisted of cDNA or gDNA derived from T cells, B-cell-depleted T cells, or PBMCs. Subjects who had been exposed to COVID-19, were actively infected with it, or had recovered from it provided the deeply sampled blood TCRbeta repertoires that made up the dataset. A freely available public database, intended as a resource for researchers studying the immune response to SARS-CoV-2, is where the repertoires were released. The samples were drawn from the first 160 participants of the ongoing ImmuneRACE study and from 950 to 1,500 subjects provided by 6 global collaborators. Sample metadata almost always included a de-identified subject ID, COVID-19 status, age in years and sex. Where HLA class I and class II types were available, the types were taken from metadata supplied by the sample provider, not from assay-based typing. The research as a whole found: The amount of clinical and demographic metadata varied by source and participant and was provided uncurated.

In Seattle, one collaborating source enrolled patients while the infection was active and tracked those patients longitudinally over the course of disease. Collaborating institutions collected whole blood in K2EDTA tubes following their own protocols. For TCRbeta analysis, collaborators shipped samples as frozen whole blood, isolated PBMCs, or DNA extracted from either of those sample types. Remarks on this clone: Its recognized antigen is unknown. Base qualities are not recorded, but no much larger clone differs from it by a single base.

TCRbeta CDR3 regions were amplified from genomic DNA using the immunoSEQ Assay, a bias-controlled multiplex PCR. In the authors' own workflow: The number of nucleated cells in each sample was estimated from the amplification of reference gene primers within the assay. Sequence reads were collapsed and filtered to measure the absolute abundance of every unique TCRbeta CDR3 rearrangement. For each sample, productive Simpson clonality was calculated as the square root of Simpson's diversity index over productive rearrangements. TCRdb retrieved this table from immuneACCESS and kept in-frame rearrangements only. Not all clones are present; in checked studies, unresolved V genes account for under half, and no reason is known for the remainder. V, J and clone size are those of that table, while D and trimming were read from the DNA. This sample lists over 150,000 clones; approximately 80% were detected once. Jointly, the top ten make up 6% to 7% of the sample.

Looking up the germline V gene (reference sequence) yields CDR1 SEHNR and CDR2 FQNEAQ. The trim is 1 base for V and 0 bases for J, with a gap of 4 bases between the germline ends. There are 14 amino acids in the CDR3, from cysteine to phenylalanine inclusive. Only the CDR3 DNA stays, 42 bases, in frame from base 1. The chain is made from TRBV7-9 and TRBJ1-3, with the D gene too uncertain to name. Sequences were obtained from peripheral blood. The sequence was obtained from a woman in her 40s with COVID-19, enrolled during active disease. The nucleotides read TGTGCCAGCAGCTTAGGGCCCTCTGGAAACACCATATATTTT. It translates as CASSLGPSGNTIYF. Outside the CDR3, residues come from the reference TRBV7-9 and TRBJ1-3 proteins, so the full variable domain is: DTGVSQNPRHKITKRGQNVTFRCDPISEHNRLYWYRQTLGQGPEFLTYFQNEAQLEKSRLLSDRFSAERPKGSFSTLEIQRTEQGDSAMYLCASSLGPSGNTIYFGEGSWLTVV.